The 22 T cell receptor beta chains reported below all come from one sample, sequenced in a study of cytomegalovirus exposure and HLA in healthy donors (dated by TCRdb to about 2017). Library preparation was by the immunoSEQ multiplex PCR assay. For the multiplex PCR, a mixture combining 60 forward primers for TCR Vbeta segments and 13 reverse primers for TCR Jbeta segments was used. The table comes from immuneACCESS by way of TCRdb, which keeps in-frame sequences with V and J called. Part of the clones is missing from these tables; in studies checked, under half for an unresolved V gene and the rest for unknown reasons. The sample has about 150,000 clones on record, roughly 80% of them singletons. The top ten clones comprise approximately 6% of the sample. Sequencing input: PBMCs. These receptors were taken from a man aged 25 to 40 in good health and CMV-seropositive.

The CDR3 coding sequence is TGTGCCAGCAGTTCCCGGACAGCGAGCTCCTACGAGCAGTACTTC. It yields the protein CASSSRTASSYEQYF. V gene TRBV6-5 combines with J gene TRBJ2-7; possibly TRBD1 for D (6 bases). Germline V CDR1 and CDR2: MNHEY, SVGAGI. Trimming removed 4 bases from V and 0 bases from J, with 13 bases in between. This CDR3 is 15 amino acids long.

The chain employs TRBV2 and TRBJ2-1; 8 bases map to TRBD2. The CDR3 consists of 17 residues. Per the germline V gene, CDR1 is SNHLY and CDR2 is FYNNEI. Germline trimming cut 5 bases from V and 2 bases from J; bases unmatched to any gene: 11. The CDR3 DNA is TGTGCCAGCAGTCGTCCTACTAGCGGAGGAACCTACAATGAGCAGTTCTTC. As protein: CASSRPTSGGTYNEQFF.

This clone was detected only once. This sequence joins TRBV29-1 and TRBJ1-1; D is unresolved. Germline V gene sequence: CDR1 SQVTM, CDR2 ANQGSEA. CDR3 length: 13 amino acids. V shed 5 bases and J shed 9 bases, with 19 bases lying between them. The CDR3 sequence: CSVFTGVKHKAFF. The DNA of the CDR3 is TGCAGCGTTTTTACGGGAGTCAAACATAAAGCTTTCTTT.

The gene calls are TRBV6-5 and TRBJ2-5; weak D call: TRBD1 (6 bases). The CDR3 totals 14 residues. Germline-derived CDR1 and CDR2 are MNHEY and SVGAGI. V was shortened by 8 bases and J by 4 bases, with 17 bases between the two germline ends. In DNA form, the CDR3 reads TGTGCCAGCTCCCCAAGGGGGAGAATAGAGACCCAGTACTTC. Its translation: CASSPRGRIETQYF.

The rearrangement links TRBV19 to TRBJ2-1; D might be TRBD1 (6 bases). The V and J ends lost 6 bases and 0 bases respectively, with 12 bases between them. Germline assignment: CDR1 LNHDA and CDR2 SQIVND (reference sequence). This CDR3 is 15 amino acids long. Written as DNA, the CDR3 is TGTGCCAGTAGAAACAGGGAGAGCTCCTACAATGAGCAGTTCTTC. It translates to CASRNRESSYNEQFF.

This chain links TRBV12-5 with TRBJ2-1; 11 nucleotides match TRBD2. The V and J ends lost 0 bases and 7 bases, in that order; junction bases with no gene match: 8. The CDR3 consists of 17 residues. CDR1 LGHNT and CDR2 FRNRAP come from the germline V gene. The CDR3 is CASGLVLGLAGPNEQFF. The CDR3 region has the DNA TGTGCTAGTGGTTTGGTACTCGGACTAGCGGGCCCAAATGAGCAGTTCTTC.

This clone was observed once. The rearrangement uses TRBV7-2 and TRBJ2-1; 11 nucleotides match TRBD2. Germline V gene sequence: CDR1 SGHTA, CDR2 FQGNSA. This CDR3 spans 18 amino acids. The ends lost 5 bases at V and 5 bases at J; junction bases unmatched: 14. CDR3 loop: CASSPSNLAGGFNNEQFF. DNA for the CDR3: TGTGCCAGCAGCCCTTCTAACCTAGCGGGGGGATTCAACAATGAGCAGTTCTTC. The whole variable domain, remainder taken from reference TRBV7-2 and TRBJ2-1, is GAGVSQSPSNKVTEKGKDVELRCDPISGHTALYWYRQSLGQGLEFLIYFQGNSAPDKSGLPSDRFSAERTGGSVSTLTIQRTQQEDSAVYLCASSPSNLAGGFNNEQFFGPGTRLTVL.

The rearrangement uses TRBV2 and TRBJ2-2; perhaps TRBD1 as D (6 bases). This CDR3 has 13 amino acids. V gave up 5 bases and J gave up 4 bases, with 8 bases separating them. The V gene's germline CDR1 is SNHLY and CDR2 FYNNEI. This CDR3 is CASSQGSTGELFF. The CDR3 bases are TGTGCCAGCAGTCAGGGGTCCACCGGGGAGCTGTTTTTT. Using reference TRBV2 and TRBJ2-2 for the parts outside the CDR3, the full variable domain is EPEVTQTPSHQVTQMGQEVILRCVPISNHLYFYWYRQILGQKVEFLVSFYNNEISEKSEIFDDQFSVERPDGSNFTLKIRSTKLEDSAMYFCASSQGSTGELFFGEGSRLTVL.

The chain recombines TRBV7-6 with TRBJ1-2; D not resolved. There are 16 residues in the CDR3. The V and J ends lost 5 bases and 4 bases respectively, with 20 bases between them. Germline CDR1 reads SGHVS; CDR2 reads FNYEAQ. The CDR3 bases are TGTGCCAGCAGCACCAACGTTCAACCGGGAGCCTATGGCTACACCTTC. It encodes CASSTNVQPGAYGYTF.

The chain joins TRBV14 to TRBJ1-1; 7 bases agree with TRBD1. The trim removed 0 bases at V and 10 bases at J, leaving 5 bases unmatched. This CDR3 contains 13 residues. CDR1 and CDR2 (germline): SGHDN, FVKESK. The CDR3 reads CASSQDGTAPAFF. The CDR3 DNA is TGTGCCAGCAGCCAAGACGGGACAGCCCCAGCTTTCTTT.

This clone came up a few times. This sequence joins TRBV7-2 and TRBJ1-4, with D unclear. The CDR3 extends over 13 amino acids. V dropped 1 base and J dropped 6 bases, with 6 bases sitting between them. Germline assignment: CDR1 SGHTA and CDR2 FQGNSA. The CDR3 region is CASSLVADEKLFF. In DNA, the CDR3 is TGTGCCAGCAGCTTAGTGGCAGATGAAAAACTGTTTTTT.

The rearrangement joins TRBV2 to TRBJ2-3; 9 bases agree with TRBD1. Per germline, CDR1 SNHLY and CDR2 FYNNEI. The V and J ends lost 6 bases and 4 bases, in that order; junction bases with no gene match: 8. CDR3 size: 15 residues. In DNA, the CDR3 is TGTGCCAGCAGCGCAGACAGGGGGGCCTCAGATACGCAGTATTTT. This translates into CASSADRGASDTQYF.

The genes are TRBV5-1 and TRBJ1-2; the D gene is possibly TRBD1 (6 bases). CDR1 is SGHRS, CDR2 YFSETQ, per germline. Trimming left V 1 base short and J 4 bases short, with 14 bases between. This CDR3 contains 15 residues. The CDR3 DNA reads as TGCGCCAGCAGCTTGCTGGAACAGGGCGCCTATGGCTACACCTTC. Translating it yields CASSLLEQGAYGYTF.

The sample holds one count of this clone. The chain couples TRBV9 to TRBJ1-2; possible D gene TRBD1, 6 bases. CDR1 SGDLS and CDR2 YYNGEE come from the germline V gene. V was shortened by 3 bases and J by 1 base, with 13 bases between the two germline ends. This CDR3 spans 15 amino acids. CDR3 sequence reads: CASSAAPGVNYGYTF. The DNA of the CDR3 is TGTGCCAGCAGCGCCGCTCCAGGGGTTAACTATGGCTACACCTTC.

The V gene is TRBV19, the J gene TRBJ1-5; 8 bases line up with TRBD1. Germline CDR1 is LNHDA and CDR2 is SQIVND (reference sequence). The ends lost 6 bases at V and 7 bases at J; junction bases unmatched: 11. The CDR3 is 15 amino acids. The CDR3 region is CASSLTGQAGQPQHF. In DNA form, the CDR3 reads TGTGCCAGTAGCCTCACGGGACAGGCCGGACAGCCCCAGCATTTT.

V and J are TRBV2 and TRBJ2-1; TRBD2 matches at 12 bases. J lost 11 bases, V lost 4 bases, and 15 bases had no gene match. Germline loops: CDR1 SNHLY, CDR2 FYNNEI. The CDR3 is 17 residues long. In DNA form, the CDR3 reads TGTGCCAGCAGTGTTGATCTAGCGGGAGGGCCTAGTCCGCAGCAGTTCTTC. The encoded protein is CASSVDLAGGPSPQQFF.

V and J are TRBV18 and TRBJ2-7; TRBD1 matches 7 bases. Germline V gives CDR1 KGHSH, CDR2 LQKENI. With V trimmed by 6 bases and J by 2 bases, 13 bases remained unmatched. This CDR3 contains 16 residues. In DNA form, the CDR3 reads TGTGCCAGCTCGCCAGGCCGGACAGGCTACACCTACGAGCAGTACTTC. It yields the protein CASSPGRTGYTYEQYF.

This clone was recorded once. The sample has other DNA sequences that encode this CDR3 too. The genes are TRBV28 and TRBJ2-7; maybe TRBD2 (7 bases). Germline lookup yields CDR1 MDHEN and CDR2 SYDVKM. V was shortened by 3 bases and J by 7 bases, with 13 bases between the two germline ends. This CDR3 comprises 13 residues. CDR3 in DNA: TGTGCCAGCAGTTTCGGGGGGCTTTATGAGCAGTACTTC. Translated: CASSFGGLYEQYF.

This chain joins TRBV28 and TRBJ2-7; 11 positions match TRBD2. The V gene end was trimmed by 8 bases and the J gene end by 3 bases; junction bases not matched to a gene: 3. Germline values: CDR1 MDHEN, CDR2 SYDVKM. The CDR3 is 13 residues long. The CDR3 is CASRLAGYYEQYF. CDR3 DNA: TGTGCCAGCCGACTAGCGGGATACTACGAGCAGTACTTC.

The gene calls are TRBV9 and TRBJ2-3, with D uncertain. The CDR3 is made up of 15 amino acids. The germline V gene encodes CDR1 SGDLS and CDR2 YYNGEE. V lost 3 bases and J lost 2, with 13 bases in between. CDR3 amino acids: CASSGTSGATDTQYF. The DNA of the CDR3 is TGTGCCAGCAGCGGAACCTCTGGAGCCACAGATACGCAGTATTTT.

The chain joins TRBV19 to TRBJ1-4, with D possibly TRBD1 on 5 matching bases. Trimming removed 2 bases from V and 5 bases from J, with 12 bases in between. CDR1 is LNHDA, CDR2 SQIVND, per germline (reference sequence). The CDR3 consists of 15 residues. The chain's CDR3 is CASSILGGRNEKLFF. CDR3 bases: TGTGCCAGTAGTATATTGGGGGGACGAAATGAAAAACTGTTTTTT. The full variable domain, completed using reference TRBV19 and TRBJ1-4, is DGGITQSPKYLFRKEGQNVTLSCEQNLNHDAMYWYRQDPGQGLRLIYYSQIVNDFQKGDIAEGYSVSREKKESFPLTVTSAQKNPTAFYLCASSILGGRNEKLFFGSGTQLSVL.

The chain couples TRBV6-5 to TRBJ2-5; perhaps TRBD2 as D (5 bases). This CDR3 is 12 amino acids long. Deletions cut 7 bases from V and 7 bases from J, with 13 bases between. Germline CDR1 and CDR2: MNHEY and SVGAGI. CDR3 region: CASIGLTGTQYF. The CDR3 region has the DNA TGTGCCAGCATCGGACTCACGGGGACCCAGTACTTC.